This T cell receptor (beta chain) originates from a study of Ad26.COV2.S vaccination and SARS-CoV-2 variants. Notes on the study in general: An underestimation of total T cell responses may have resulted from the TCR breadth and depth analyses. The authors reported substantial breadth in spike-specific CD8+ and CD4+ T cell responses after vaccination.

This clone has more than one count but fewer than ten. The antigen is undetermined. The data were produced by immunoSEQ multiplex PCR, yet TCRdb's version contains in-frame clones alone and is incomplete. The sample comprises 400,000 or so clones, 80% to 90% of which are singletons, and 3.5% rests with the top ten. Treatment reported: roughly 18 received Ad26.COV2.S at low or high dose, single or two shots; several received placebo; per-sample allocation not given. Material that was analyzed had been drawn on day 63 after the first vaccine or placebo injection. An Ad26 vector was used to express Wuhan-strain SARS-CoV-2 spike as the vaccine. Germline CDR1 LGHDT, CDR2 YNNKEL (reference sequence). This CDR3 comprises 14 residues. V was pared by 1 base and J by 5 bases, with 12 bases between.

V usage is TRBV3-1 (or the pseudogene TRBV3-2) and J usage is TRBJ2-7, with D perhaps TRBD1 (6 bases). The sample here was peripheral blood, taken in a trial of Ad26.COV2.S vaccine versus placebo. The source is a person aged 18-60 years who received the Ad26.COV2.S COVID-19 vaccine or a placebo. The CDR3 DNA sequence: TGTGCCAGCAGCCAAGTCGACAGGATAAACGAGCAGTACTTC. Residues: CASSQVDRINEQYF.